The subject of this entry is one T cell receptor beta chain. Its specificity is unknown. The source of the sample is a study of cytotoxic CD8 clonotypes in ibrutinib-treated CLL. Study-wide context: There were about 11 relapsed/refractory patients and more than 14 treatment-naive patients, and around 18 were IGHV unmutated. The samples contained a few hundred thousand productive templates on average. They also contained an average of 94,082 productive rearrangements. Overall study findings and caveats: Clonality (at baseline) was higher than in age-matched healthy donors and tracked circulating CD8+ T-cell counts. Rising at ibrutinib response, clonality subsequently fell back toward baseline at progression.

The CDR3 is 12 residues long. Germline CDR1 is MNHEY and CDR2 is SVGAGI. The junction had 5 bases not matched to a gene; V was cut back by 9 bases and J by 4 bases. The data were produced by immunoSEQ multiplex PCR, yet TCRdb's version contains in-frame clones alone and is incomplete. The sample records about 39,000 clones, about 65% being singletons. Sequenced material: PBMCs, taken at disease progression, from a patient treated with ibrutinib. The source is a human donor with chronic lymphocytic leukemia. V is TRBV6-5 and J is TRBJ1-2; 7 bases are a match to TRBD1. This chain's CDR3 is CASQGGGYGYTF. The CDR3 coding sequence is TGTGCCAGTCAGGGGGGCGGCTATGGCTACACCTTC.